This TCR beta chain is from a study of blood T cell repertoires in COVID-19. In the study overall: Specimens from acute and convalescent COVID-19 originated in the United States, Italy and Spain. From T cells, B-cell-depleted T cells, or PBMCs came the material, which was cDNA or gDNA.

Germline V gene data show CDR1 as MNHEY and CDR2 as SMNVEV (reference sequence). V trimming: 0 bases; J trimming: 0 bases; junction bases outside the gene matches: 7. This CDR3 has 19 amino acids. This clone was observed a handful of times. Source study methods: Reference gene primers were amplified, and this amplification served to estimate nucleated cell counts. This table comes from immunoSEQ multiplex PCR, and its TCRdb copy is limited to in-frame clones, with some not included. D and trimming were read from the DNA, whereas the V and J calls and clone size are those reported in that table. The data contain tens of thousands of clones, 75% to 85% of them singletons.

This rearrangement joins TRBV27 to TRBJ2-1; 11 bases line up with TRBD2. Sequencing used peripheral blood. The sequence was collected from a woman of 80 years or more with acute or convalescent COVID-19. In nucleotides, the CDR3 is TGTGCCAGCAGTTTATCGATGGGACTAGCGGCCGCCTCCTACAATGAGCAGTTCTTC. This translates into CASSLSMGLAAASYNEQFF.